These T cell receptor beta chains were read from a single sample in a study of shared clonotypes between healthy human individuals. Assay used: immunoSEQ multiplex PCR; TCRdb lists only in-frame clones, some missing. The sample gives approximately 2,300,000 clones, around 93% of which show up once; 0.37% is in the top ten. What was sequenced was naive CD4+ T cells from PBMCs. The receptors were sampled from a man younger than 35 in good health. Some clones in this sample may be carry-over from other donors' samples. Each CDR3 is given with its conserved first and last residue. A D gene is named only where the DNA matches it firmly. Some rows have no size entry. The others give once, few or many, or a class for an expanded clone.

TRBV5-1	-	once	TRBJ2-3	CASSPLGDTDTQYF	TGCGCCAGCAGCCCCTTAGGGGACACAGATACGCAGTATTTT
TRBV5-1	-	-	TRBJ2-1	CASSGLAGVGTHNEQFF	TGCGCCAGCAGCGGGCTAGCCGGCGTCGGAACCCACAATGAGCAGTTCTTC
TRBV7-8	TRBD2	-	TRBJ2-1	CASSRFPGTRVNEQFF	TGTGCCAGCAGCAGATTCCCCGGGACTAGAGTAAATGAGCAGTTCTTC
TRBV11-2	TRBD2	-	TRBJ2-7	CASSHSGAYYEQYF	TGTGCCAGCAGCCATAGCGGGGCCTACTACGAGCAGTACTTC
TRBV29-1	-	-	TRBJ2-5	CSVNGLVGLKETQYF	TGCAGCGTTAATGGGTTGGTGGGCCTAAAAGAGACCCAGTACTTC
TRBV2	-	-	TRBJ2-6	CASVLQSGANVLTF	TGTGCCAGCGTATTACAGTCGGGGGCCAACGTCCTGACTTTC
TRBV5-1	-	-	TRBJ2-7	CASSSRANYEQYF	TGCGCCAGCAGCTCCCGGGCCAACTACGAGCAGTACTTC
TRBV6-1	-	-	TRBJ1-1	CASSANRDTEAFF	TGTGCCAGCAGTGCAAACAGGGACACTGAAGCTTTCTTT
TRBV5-4	TRBD1	-	TRBJ2-5	CASSPQGEETQYF	TGTGCCAGCAGTCCTCAGGGGGAGGAGACCCAGTACTTC
TRBV28	TRBD1	-	TRBJ1-2	CASSSGQGEVGYTF	TGTGCCAGCAGTTCAGGACAGGGGGAGGTTGGCTACACCTTC
TRBV19	-	-	TRBJ1-1	CASTRLNTEAFF	TGTGCCAGTACACGTCTGAACACTGAAGCTTTCTTT
TRBV29-1	-	-	TRBJ1-5	CSVTGSGVNQPQHF	TGCAGCGTTACGGGGAGTGGGGTTAATCAGCCCCAGCATTTT
TRBV4-2	TRBD2	-	TRBJ2-7	CASSQPGLAGAEQYF	TGTGCCAGCAGCCAACCCGGACTAGCGGGAGCCGAGCAGTACTTC
TRBV7-9	TRBD1	-	TRBJ1-2	CASSSTWARGLYGYTF	TGTGCCAGCAGCTCCACCTGGGCCAGGGGGCTCTATGGCTACACCTTC
TRBV7-9	-	-	TRBJ2-3	CASSLEGGRSDTQYF	TGTGCCAGCAGCTTAGAGGGGGGGAGGTCAGATACGCAGTATTTT
TRBV19	TRBD2	once	TRBJ2-6	CATSPTSGANVLTF	TGTGCGACTAGCCCTACGTCAGGGGCCAACGTCCTGACTTTC
TRBV18	-	-	TRBJ2-1	CASSPWVDNEQFF	TGTGCCAGCTCACCATGGGTTGACAATGAGCAGTTCTTC
TRBV5-1	-	once	TRBJ1-1	CASSTGTLMNTEAFF	TGCGCCAGCAGCACAGGAACCCTGATGAACACTGAAGCTTTCTTT
TRBV27	-	-	TRBJ2-5	CASRGEGRGETQYF	TGTGCCAGCAGAGGGGAAGGACGTGGGGAGACCCAGTACTTC
TRBV19	-	-	TRBJ2-2	CASKRAGANTGELFF	TGTGCCAGTAAAAGGGCAGGAGCGAACACCGGGGAGCTGTTTTTT
TRBV5-5	TRBD1	-	TRBJ2-7	CASVPGQGAGEQYF	TGTGCCAGCGTGCCGGGACAGGGGGCAGGCGAGCAGTACTTC
TRBV28	TRBD1	-	TRBJ1-4	CASSLRTGSVAEKLFF	TGTGCCAGCAGTTTGCGGACAGGGTCGGTGGCTGAAAAACTGTTTTTT
TRBV11-2	-	-	TRBJ1-2	CASSPMRTLGGYTF	TGTGCCAGCAGCCCGATGAGGACCCTGGGAGGCTACACCTTC
TRBV5-4	-	-	TRBJ1-6	CASSLAEGVSPLHF	TGTGCCAGCAGCTTGGCCGAGGGGGTATCACCCCTCCACTTT
TRBV6-5	-	-	TRBJ1-1	CASSLNRRGTEAFF	TGTGCCAGCAGTTTAAACCGACGGGGCACTGAAGCTTTCTTT
TRBV28	-	-	TRBJ1-1	CASSANWDSGNTEAFF	TGTGCCAGCAGCGCGAATTGGGATTCGGGGAACACTGAAGCTTTCTTT
TRBV7-2	TRBD2	once	TRBJ2-1	CASSRLAGEQFF	TGTGCCAGCAGCCGCCTAGCGGGAGAGCAGTTCTTC
TRBV4-1	TRBD2	-	TRBJ2-4	CASSRGLAQRGNIQYF	TGCGCCAGCAGCCGAGGACTAGCCCAGAGGGGAAACATTCAGTACTTC
TRBV9	-	-	TRBJ2-1	CASSVGQDSYNEQFF	TGTGCCAGCAGCGTAGGACAGGATTCCTACAATGAGCAGTTCTTC
TRBV7-9	TRBD1	-	TRBJ2-5	CASSLGFPSGTGVVETQYF	TGTGCCAGCAGCTTAGGCTTTCCATCCGGGACAGGGGTCGTGGAGACCCAGTACTTC
TRBV6-5	-	-	TRBJ1-1	CASSYAGVNTEAFF	TGTGCCAGCAGTTACGCCGGGGTTAACACTGAAGCTTTCTTT
TRBV6-6	-	-	TRBJ2-2	CASSYSGPLNTGELFF	TGTGCCAGCAGTTATTCGGGACCCCTGAACACCGGGGAGCTGTTTTTT
TRBV19	-	-	TRBJ1-5	CASGGNRVSQPQHF	TGTGCCAGTGGGGGGAACAGGGTTAGTCAGCCCCAGCATTTT
TRBV9	TRBD1	-	TRBJ2-5	CASSVLGGPETQYF	TGTGCCAGCAGCGTACTAGGGGGCCCAGAGACCCAGTACTTC
TRBV5-6	-	-	TRBJ1-2	CASSLGRSELGYGYTF	TGTGCCAGCAGCTTGGGTAGGTCCGAGCTTGGCTATGGCTACACCTTC
TRBV4-2	-	-	TRBJ2-3	CASSQQGVGGPDTQYF	TGTGCCAGCAGCCAGCAGGGGGTGGGAGGACCAGATACGCAGTATTTT
TRBV28	TRBD2	-	TRBJ2-1	CASSSHGLAGVTGNEQFF	TGTGCCAGCAGTTCCCACGGACTAGCGGGAGTAACGGGCAATGAGCAGTTCTTC
TRBV5-1	TRBD2	-	TRBJ2-1	CASSLTSGQSNEQFF	TGCGCCAGCAGCTTAACTAGCGGGCAAAGCAATGAGCAGTTCTTC
TRBV5-4	-	once	TRBJ1-1	CASGTEKNTEAFF	TGTGCCAGCGGAACAGAAAAAAACACTGAAGCTTTCTTT
TRBV29-1	TRBD2	-	TRBJ2-3	CSVGLGSGTPDTQYF	TGCAGCGTGGGGCTCGGGAGCGGGACCCCAGATACGCAGTATTTT
TRBV10-3	-	-	TRBJ1-5	CAISEGAAISNQPQHF	TGTGCCATCAGTGAAGGGGCAGCTATTAGCAATCAGCCCCAGCATTTT
TRBV27	TRBD1	-	TRBJ1-2	CASSFHRGPYGYTF	TGTGCCAGCAGTTTCCACAGGGGGCCCTATGGCTACACCTTC
TRBV5-8	-	-	TRBJ2-3	CASSLGSTDTQYF	TGTGCCAGCAGCTTGGGCAGCACAGATACGCAGTATTTT
TRBV5-1	TRBD2	once	TRBJ2-2	CASSFPSGRARAGELFF	TGCGCCAGCAGCTTCCCTAGCGGGAGGGCCCGCGCCGGGGAGCTGTTTTTT
TRBV5-6	-	-	TRBJ2-7	CASSLGQGYGYEQYF	TGTGCCAGCAGCTTGGGGCAGGGCTATGGCTACGAGCAGTACTTC
TRBV19	-	-	TRBJ2-4	CASSIEGGIQYF	TGTGCCAGTAGTATAGAGGGGGGCATTCAGTACTTC
TRBV5-6	-	-	TRBJ1-5	CASSLASQPQHF	TGTGCCAGCAGCTTGGCCTCCCAGCCCCAGCATTTT
TRBV5-1	-	-	TRBJ2-1	CASSLEYGRVNEQFF	TGCGCCAGCAGCTTGGAATACGGGCGGGTAAATGAGCAGTTCTTC
TRBV5-1	TRBD1	once	TRBJ1-1	CASSLEGQGVTEAFF	TGCGCCAGCAGCCTGGAAGGACAGGGGGTCACTGAAGCTTTCTTT
TRBV18	-	-	TRBJ2-5	CASSPPSVREETQYF	TGTGCCAGCTCACCACCGAGTGTCAGAGAAGAGACCCAGTACTTC
TRBV27	-	-	TRBJ2-2	CASRAPGELFF	TGTGCCAGCAGGGCCCCCGGGGAGCTGTTTTTT
TRBV28	-	-	TRBJ1-1	CASSFAQGSRMNTEAFF	TGTGCCAGCAGTTTCGCCCAGGGATCTAGGATGAACACTGAAGCTTTCTTT
TRBV2	-	-	TRBJ2-6	CATGSGVSSANVLTF	TGTGCCACCGGGTCAGGGGTTAGCTCAGCCAACGTCCTGACTTTC
TRBV7-3	-	-	TRBJ2-1	CASSLGPMTRAYNEQFF	TGTGCCAGCAGCTTAGGCCCAATGACGCGCGCCTACAATGAGCAGTTCTTC
TRBV28	-	-	TRBJ1-2	CASSFSDARNYGYTF	TGTGCCAGCAGTTTTTCGGACGCGAGAAACTATGGCTACACCTTC
TRBV29-1	TRBD1	once	TRBJ2-7	CSVHTLGQGGYEQYF	TGCAGCGTCCACACACTGGGACAGGGTGGGTACGAGCAGTACTTC